This passage covers 16 T cell receptor beta chains from one sample sequenced in a study of shared clonotypes between healthy human individuals. TCRdb's table, derived via immunoSEQ multiplex PCR, lists solely in-frame clones and lacks some. The sample records 730,000 or so clones, 72% being singletons. Material: memory CD4+ T cells sorted from blood. Subset given: CD45RA-negative fraction. Receptor source: a woman aged 30 to 39 in good health.

The chain is built from TRBV6-6 and TRBJ2-1; TRBD2 matches 11 bases. The CDR3 runs 15 residues. J lost 8 bases, V lost 6 bases, and 9 bases had no gene match. Looked up from germline, CDR1 is MNHNY and CDR2 is SVGAGI (reference sequence). CDR3 DNA sequence: TGTGCCAGCAGCCCTACTAGCGGGAGAGCAGATGAGCAGTTCTTC. Residues: CASSPTSGRADEQFF.

V is TRBV28 and J is TRBJ2-7; 9 nucleotides agree with TRBD1. Per the germline V gene, CDR1 is MDHEN and CDR2 is SYDVKM. This CDR3 contains 14 residues. V was pared by 6 bases and J by 3 bases, with 6 bases of the junction left unmatched. The CDR3 sequence is CASRRDRDVYEQYF. CDR3 nucleotides: TGTGCCAGCAGGCGGGACAGGGATGTCTACGAGCAGTACTTC. Variable domain in full (rest from reference TRBV28 and TRBJ2-7): DVKVTQSSRYLVKRTGEKVFLECVQDMDHENMFWYRQDPGLGLRLIYFSYDVKMKEKGDIPEGYSVSREKKERFSLILESASTNQTSMYLCASRRDRDVYEQYFGPGTRLTVT.

This chain joins TRBV28 and TRBJ2-7; TRBD1 agrees at 10 bases. The germline CDR1 and CDR2 sequences are MDHEN and SYDVKM. This CDR3 comprises 14 residues. The V and J ends lost 3 bases and 6 bases, in that order; junction bases with no gene match: 5. The CDR3 reads CASSFGTGVFEQYF. The DNA of the CDR3 is TGTGCCAGCAGTTTCGGGACAGGGGTGTTCGAGCAGTACTTC.

This sequence joins TRBV19 and TRBJ2-2, with 7 bases lining up with TRBD2. V lost 3 bases, J lost 9 bases, and 19 bases stayed unmatched. The CDR3 runs 18 residues. Germline CDR1 and CDR2: LNHDA and SQIVND (reference sequence). In DNA, the CDR3 is TGTGCCAGTAGTATTACTCAGCGCGGGAGCCCCAGACAGCGGGAGCTGTTTTTT. Residues: CASSITQRGSPRQRELFF.

This chain joins TRBV30 and TRBJ1-5; D unresolved. Per the germline V gene, CDR1 is GTSNPN and CDR2 is SVGIG (reference sequence). Between the trimmed V and J ends, which lost 2 bases and 0 bases, there was a span of 11 bases. The CDR3 is made up of 15 amino acids. DNA for the CDR3: TGTGCCTGGAGTAGAGAGTCAACTAGCAATCAGCCCCAGCATTTT. Its translation: CAWSRESTSNQPQHF.

The genes are TRBV19 and TRBJ2-1; 10 positions match TRBD2. J was trimmed by 8 bases and V by 5 bases; bases with no gene match: 12. CDR1 is LNHDA and CDR2 is SQIVND in the germline V gene (reference sequence). This CDR3 spans 16 amino acids. CDR3 protein: CASSWSLAGVGDEQFF. The CDR3 region has the DNA TGTGCCAGTAGTTGGAGCCTAGCGGGAGTTGGCGATGAGCAGTTCTTC. Looking up the rest from reference TRBV19 and TRBJ2-1 gives the full variable domain: DGGITQSPKYLFRKEGQNVTLSCEQNLNHDAMYWYRQDPGQGLRLIYYSQIVNDFQKGDIAEGYSVSREKKESFPLTVTSAQKNPTAFYLCASSWSLAGVGDEQFFGPGTRLTVL.

CDR3 loop: CASSRDSYSGANVLTF. CDR3 DNA: TGTGCCAGCAGTAGGGACAGCTACTCTGGGGCCAACGTCCTGACTTTC. This chain connects TRBV2 to TRBJ2-6; TRBD1 agrees at 7 bases. After removal of 5 bases from V and 0 bases from J, the junction contained 4 bases not matched to a gene. This CDR3 contains 16 residues. Germline CDR1 is SNHLY and CDR2 is FYNNEI.

This sequence joins TRBV4-1 and TRBJ2-3; 10 bases are shared with TRBD2. The CDR3 spans 18 residues. The junction had 10 bases not matched to a gene; V was cut back by 0 bases and J by 4 bases. Germline lookup yields CDR1 MGHRA and CDR2 YSYEKL. CDR3 nucleotide sequence: TGCGCCAGCAGCCAAGATGGAAGCGGGAGGGCCGGGCCAGATACGCAGTATTTT. Translated, it gives CASSQDGSGRAGPDTQYF.

This clone appeared once. The chain employs TRBV5-6 and TRBJ2-1, with D possibly being TRBD1 or TRBD2 (5 bases each). The germline CDR1 and CDR2 sequences are SGHDT and YYEEEE. The CDR3 loop spans 15 amino acids. V lost 1 base, J lost 7 bases, and 15 bases lay in between. CDR3 residues: CASSLRGAGTNEQFF. CDR3 nucleotide sequence: TGTGCCAGCAGCTTGCGAGGGGCCGGTACTAATGAGCAGTTCTTC. Combining the CDR3 with reference TRBV5-6 and TRBJ2-1 gives the whole variable domain DAGVTQSPTHLIKTRGQQVTLRCSPKSGHDTVSWYQQALGQGPQFIFQYYEEEERQRGNFPDRFSGHQFPNYSSELNVNALLLGDSALYLCASSLRGAGTNEQFFGPGTRLTVL.

The chain employs TRBV2 and TRBJ2-7, with TRBD1 identical over 10 bases. V shed 5 bases, J shed 7 bases, and the junction held 8 bases outside the gene matches. CDR1 SNHLY and CDR2 FYNNEI come from the germline V gene. The CDR3 spans 14 residues. The chain's CDR3 is CASSRDRGLGEQYF. The CDR3 coding sequence is TGTGCCAGCAGTAGGGACAGGGGCCTGGGAGAGCAGTACTTC. The full variable domain, rest sourced from reference TRBV2 and TRBJ2-7, is EPEVTQTPSHQVTQMGQEVILRCVPISNHLYFYWYRQILGQKVEFLVSFYNNEISEKSEIFDDQFSVERPDGSNFTLKIRSTKLEDSAMYFCASSRDRGLGEQYFGPGTRLTVT.

This clone was counted between two and nine times. The chain is built from TRBV7-9 and TRBJ2-5; D gene uncertain. The V end was cut by 6 bases, the J end by 5 bases, with 19 bases between. This CDR3 region has 15 residues. In germline, CDR1 is SEHNR, CDR2 FQNEAQ (reference sequence). The CDR3 coding sequence is TGTGCCAGCAGTTCACAGAGGACCCCTGGGGAGACCCAGTACTTC. It is translated as CASSSQRTPGETQYF.

This rearrangement joins TRBV9 to TRBJ2-1; possibly TRBD2 for D (6 bases). Germline V gives CDR1 SGDLS, CDR2 YYNGEE. Trimming removed 0 bases at V and 9 bases at J, with 7 bases between. This CDR3 has 12 amino acids. The CDR3 bases are TGTGCCAGCAGCGTAGCGGGGGTTGAGCAGTTCTTC. The encoded protein is CASSVAGVEQFF.

The chain combines TRBV28 with TRBJ1-1; D gene uncertain. The CDR3 totals 13 residues. From germline, CDR1 is MDHEN and CDR2 SYDVKM. Trimming left V 2 bases short and J 9 bases short, with 13 bases between. As DNA, the CDR3 is TGTGCCAGCAGTTTAGAGGGTCAGAGACAAGCTTTCTTT. Its protein is CASSLEGQRQAFF.

V gene TRBV28 combines with J gene TRBJ2-7; TRBD2 is a possible D gene (8 bases). The CDR3 covers 16 residues. Germline V gene sequence: CDR1 MDHEN, CDR2 SYDVKM. The V and J ends lost 6 bases and 2 bases respectively, with 20 bases between them. The CDR3 nucleotides are TGTGCCAGCAGCCCCCCGACGGGAGGGGGCCCCTACGAGCAGTACTTC. Protein: CASSPPTGGGPYEQYF.

The gene calls are TRBV4-1 and TRBJ2-4; 8 bases match TRBD1. Germline loops: CDR1 MGHRA, CDR2 YSYEKL. There are 16 residues in the CDR3. The V and J ends lost 5 bases and 0 bases, in that order; junction bases with no gene match: 6. The CDR3 DNA is TGCGCCAGCAGCGTCCGACAGGGGCTAGCCAAAAACATTCAGTACTTC. Protein product: CASSVRQGLAKNIQYF.

The CDR3 loop reads CASSHGTGPNYGYTF. The CDR3 DNA follows: TGCGCCAGCAGCCATGGGACAGGGCCCAACTATGGCTACACCTTC. J is TRBJ1-2 and V is TRBV4-1; 9 positions match TRBD1. The germline V gene encodes CDR1 MGHRA and CDR2 YSYEKL. The CDR3 has 15 residues. After removal of 3 bases from V and 2 bases from J, the junction contained 4 bases not matched to a gene.